What follows describes a single T cell receptor beta chain. Its specificity is unknown. The same CDR3 arises from other DNA sequences in this sample as well. The V and J ends lost 0 bases and 4 bases respectively, with 8 bases between them. The CDR3 covers 15 residues. Germline V gene sequence: CDR1 SGHNT, CDR2 YYREEE (reference sequence). This entry comes from a study of shared clonotypes between healthy human individuals. General study findings and limits: A generally larger estimated richness was seen in naive subsets than in memory subsets.

Profiled with immunoSEQ multiplex PCR; TCRdb holds only in-frame clones, not every one. The table records over a million clones, about 75% of them present only once. Each of the donors was a healthy adult who was HIV-negative and had not had a recent acute infection or vaccination. V gene TRBV5-4 combines with J gene TRBJ2-6; D may be TRBD2 (5 bases). The receptor was isolated from a man aged 18 to 35 in good health. The sequenced sample was memory CD4+ T cells sorted from blood. Specified subset: CD45RA-negative fraction. CDR3 sequence reads: CASSLGPGGANVLTF. Here the CDR3 DNA reads TGTGCCAGCAGCTTGGGGCCGGGGGGGGCCAACGTCCTGACTTTC. The full variable domain, rest sourced from reference TRBV5-4 and TRBJ2-6, is ETGVTQSPTHLIKTRGQQVTLRCSSQSGHNTVSWYQQALGQGPQFIFQYYREEENGRGNFPPRFSGLQFPNYSSELNVNALELDDSALYLCASSLGPGGANVLTFGAGSRLTVL.